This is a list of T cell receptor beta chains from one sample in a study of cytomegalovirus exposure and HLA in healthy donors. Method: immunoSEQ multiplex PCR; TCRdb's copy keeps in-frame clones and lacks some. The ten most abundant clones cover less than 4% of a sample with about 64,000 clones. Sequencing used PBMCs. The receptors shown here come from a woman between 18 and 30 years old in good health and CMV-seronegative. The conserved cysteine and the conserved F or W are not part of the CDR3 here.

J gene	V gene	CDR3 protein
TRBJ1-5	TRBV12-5	ASARRSDSNQPQH
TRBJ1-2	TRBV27	ASSSGSWQTSGYT
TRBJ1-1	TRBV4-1	ASSQETVGARTEAF
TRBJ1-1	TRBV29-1	SVRGNTEAF
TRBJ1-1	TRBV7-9	ASSPTENTEAF
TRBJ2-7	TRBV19	ASSLSRGHEQY
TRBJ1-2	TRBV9	ASSVRGAGYGYT
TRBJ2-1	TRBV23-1	ASSHQISYNEQF
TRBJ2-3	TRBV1	TSSRPPHAVSTDTQY
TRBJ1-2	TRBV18	ASSPETGQFFIRGGYT
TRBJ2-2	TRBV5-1	ASSRRTSGGARLNTGELF
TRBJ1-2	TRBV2	ASSELPGEKGGYT
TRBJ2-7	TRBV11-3	ASSLTTAVRREQY
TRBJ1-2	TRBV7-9	ASSNTGFLYGYT
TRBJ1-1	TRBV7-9	ASSLEGGNTEAF
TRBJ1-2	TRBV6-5	ASSYYRNINYGYT
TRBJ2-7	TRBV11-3	ASSSWDRAYSYEQY
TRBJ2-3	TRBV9	ASSVGGPSTDTQY
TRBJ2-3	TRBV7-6	ASSLEGGTGGTDTQY
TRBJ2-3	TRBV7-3	ASSHPQAGGDTQY
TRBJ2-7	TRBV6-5	ASSYSRGYEQY
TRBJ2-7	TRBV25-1	ASSEEPYEQY
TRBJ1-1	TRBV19	ASSILDSSRNTEAF
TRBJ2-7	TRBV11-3	ASSSGQGSYEQY
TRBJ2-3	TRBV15	ATSVLVGGPTDTQY
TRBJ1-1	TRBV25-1	ASSDLRTGVSTEAF
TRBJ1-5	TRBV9	ASSVSGGQPQH
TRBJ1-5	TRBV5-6	ASSLANRGTVSNQPQH